The 10 T cell receptor beta chains below were found in one sample sequenced in a study of CD8+ T cells in alopecia areata. Extracted from the samples, RNA was reverse transcribed into cDNA to serve as the sequencing template. The data were produced by immunoSEQ multiplex PCR, yet TCRdb's version contains in-frame clones alone and is incomplete. The data show about 120,000 clones, with more than 40% seen just once and about 0.5% held by the top ten. Described treatment: oral pan-JAK inhibitor, 5-10 mg twice daily. The material was CD4+ T cells sorted from blood, obtained at week 4, from a patient treated with tofacitinib. The receptor set was obtained from a human donor with alopecia areata.

The chain joins TRBV20-1 to TRBJ2-5; unclear D gene. Germline V lookup: CDR1 DFQATT, CDR2 SNEGSKA (reference sequence). This CDR3 comprises 11 residues. This CDR3 is CSILRQETQYF. The CDR3 region has the DNA TGCAGCATACTGCGCCAAGAGACCCAGTACTTC.

Here the CDR3 reads CATSRGGVGKQETQYF. CDR3 DNA sequence: TGTGCCACCAGCAGAGGTGGGGTCGGCAAACAAGAGACCCAGTACTTC. V and J are TRBV15 and TRBJ2-5; D not resolved. CDR1 is LNHNV and CDR2 is YYDKDF in the germline V gene (reference sequence). Trimming shortened V by 1 base and J by 2 bases, and 14 bases separated the two germline ends. The CDR3 has 16 residues.

This clone has a handful of counts. V is TRBV29-1 and J is TRBJ1-1; D is unresolved. The length of the CDR3 is 13 residues. Germline V CDR1 and CDR2: SQVTM, ANQGSEA. V was clipped by 6 bases and J by 0 bases, with 11 bases between them. CDR3 residues: CSVRFGVNTEAFF. The CDR3, as DNA: TGCAGCGTCCGATTCGGGGTGAACACTGAAGCTTTCTTT.

This chain connects TRBV30 to TRBJ1-6, with 7 bases that match TRBD1. The length of the CDR3 is 15 residues. Germline V gene sequence: CDR1 GTSNPN, CDR2 SVGIG (reference sequence). After removal of 2 bases from V and 7 bases from J, the junction contained 8 bases not matched to a gene. DNA for the CDR3: TGTGCCTGGAGTAAGCAGGGGACAGCGAATTCACCCCTCCACTTT. The encoded protein is CAWSKQGTANSPLHF.

The chain couples TRBV30 to TRBJ2-3; the D gene is possibly TRBD2 (5 bases). Germline V gene sequence: CDR1 GTSNPN, CDR2 SVGIG (reference sequence). The CDR3 runs to 13 residues. V lost 2 bases to trimming and J lost 7 bases, with 13 bases between them. Here the CDR3 reads CAWSTGSGYTQYF. CDR3 nucleotides: TGTGCCTGGAGTACGGGCTCGGGATATACGCAGTATTTT.

As regards this clone: Other DNA sequences within the sample encode an identical CDR3. The chain recombines TRBV30 with TRBJ2-1; TRBD2 aligns across 8 bases. The junction had 13 bases not matched to a gene; V was cut back by 5 bases and J by 4 bases. This CDR3 has 16 amino acids. Looked up from germline, CDR1 is GTSNPN and CDR2 is SVGIG (reference sequence). CDR3 in DNA: TGTGCCTGGGGACTAGCAGGAGGGCCCCCTTACAATGAGCAGTTCTTC. Its protein is CAWGLAGGPPYNEQFF.

This clone was observed a handful of times. The chain employs TRBV29-1 and TRBJ2-3; D is perhaps TRBD2 (5 bases). In germline, CDR1 is SQVTM, CDR2 ANQGSEA. The CDR3 sequence is 13 residues long. Trimming removed 6 bases from V and 0 bases from J, with 10 bases in between. CDR3 region: CSVGVISTDTQYF. The CDR3 region has the DNA TGCAGCGTGGGAGTGATAAGCACAGATACGCAGTATTTT.

This chain connects TRBV27 to TRBJ1-2, with 10 bases fitting TRBD1. V lost 5 bases and J lost 7; bases outside the gene matches: 7. Germline CDR1 reads MNHEY; CDR2 reads SMNVEV (reference sequence). The CDR3 sequence is 14 residues long. Here the CDR3 reads CASSPGQGIGGYTF. CDR3 DNA: TGTGCCAGCAGTCCGGGACAGGGGATTGGTGGCTACACCTTC.

The CDR3 bases are TGTGCCTGGAGTGGCGGCAGGGGTAACTATGGCTACACCTTC. It translates to CAWSGGRGNYGYTF. The V and J genes are TRBV30 and TRBJ1-2; TRBD1 might be the D (6 bases). Germline CDR1 and CDR2: GTSNPN and SVGIG (reference sequence). This CDR3 has 14 amino acids. Trimming removed 1 base from V and 1 base from J, with 10 bases in between.

This clone was counted only a few times. The genes are TRBV29-1 and TRBJ1-1, with D tentatively TRBD1 (6 bases). Germline CDR1 reads SQVTM; CDR2 reads ANQGSEA. The length of the CDR3 is 12 residues. The V end lost 5 bases, the J end lost 5 bases, and 12 bases lay between the germline ends. The CDR3 bases are TGCAGCGTTCGCCAGGGGAGGACTGAAGCTTTCTTT. This translates into CSVRQGRTEAFF.